This T cell receptor (beta chain) originates from a study of CD8 T cells in Susac syndrome. After extraction with the RNeasy kit, roughly 0.5 to 1 ug of the RNA was reverse transcribed using random hexamers. Amplification of TCR beta CDR3 was carried out by immunoSEQ multiplex PCR, which covered 54 Vbeta and 13 Jbeta segments. Via MiXCR, TCRdb re-called the immunoSEQ multiplex PCR reads, giving one row per CDR3 protein. Of fewer than 350,000 distinct CDR3 sequences in the sample, roughly 85% were seen once. Included as multiple sclerosis controls were treatment-naive patients who had stable or active relapsing-remitting disease. This clonotype appeared a few times. The source of this sequence is a human donor with multiple sclerosis. The sample taken for sequencing was CD8+ T cells from PBMCs.

This CDR3 is CASSEHRWSYEQYF. The CDR3 DNA is TGTGCCAGCAGTGAACACAGGTGGAGCTACGAGCAGTACTTC. The chain has TRBV6-1 and TRBJ2-7; a possible D gene is TRBD1 (5 bases). Germline lookup yields CDR1 MNHNS and CDR2 SASEGT. This CDR3 has 14 residues. Deletions cut 2 bases from V and 3 bases from J, with 11 bases between.